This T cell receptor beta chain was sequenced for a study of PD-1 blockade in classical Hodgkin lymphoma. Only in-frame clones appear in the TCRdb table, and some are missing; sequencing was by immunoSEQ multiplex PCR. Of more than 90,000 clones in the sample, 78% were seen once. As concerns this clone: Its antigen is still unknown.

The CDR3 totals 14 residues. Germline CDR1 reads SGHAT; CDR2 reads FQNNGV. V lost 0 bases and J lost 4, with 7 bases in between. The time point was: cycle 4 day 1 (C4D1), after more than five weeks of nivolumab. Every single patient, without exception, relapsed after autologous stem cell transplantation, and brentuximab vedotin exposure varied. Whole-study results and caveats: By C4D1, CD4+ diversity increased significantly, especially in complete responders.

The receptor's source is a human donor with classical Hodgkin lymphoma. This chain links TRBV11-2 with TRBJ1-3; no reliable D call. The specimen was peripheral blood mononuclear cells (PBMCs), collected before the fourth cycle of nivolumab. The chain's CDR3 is CASSLDLRGNTIYF. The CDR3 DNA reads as TGTGCCAGCAGCTTAGATTTGAGGGGAAACACCATATATTTT.